This T cell receptor beta chain was sequenced during a study of OX40 agonist ivuxolimab in advanced cancers. Blood was sampled at baseline, cycle 4 day 1, and cycle 7 day 1. V was clipped by 4 bases and J by 5 bases; unmatched bases: 12. The CDR3 has 17 residues. Germline V lookup: CDR1 MGHRA, CDR2 YSYEKL. TCRdb keeps only in-frame clones here, not all; method: immunoSEQ multiplex PCR. Seen here are more than 45,000 clones, roughly 82% observed once, and the top ten hold about 3.7%. The sample was CD4+ or CD8+ T cells sorted from blood, taken in a trial of the OX40 agonist ivuxolimab. The TCR comes from an adult with an advanced solid tumor such as melanoma, head and neck, liver or kidney cancer. The chain employs TRBV4-1 and TRBJ2-2; TRBD2 agrees at 8 bases. CDR3 sequence: CASSPPGGDPRTGELFF. The CDR3 bases are TGCGCCAGCAGCCCTCCGGGGGGGGATCCGCGGACCGGGGAGCTGTTTTTT.